These T cell receptor beta chains were read from a single sample in a study of neoadjuvant nivolumab and ipilimumab in lung cancer. Method: immunoSEQ multiplex PCR; TCRdb's copy keeps in-frame clones and lacks some. The table includes about 33,000 clones, more than 85% detected once. The sample consisted of peripheral blood, taken after neoadjuvant nivolumab, alone or with ipilimumab, at or shortly before surgery. These receptors were obtained from an adult with non-small cell lung cancer. CDR3s include the opening cysteine and the closing phenylalanine or tryptophan. D genes are given only for firm matches.

cdr3_length,v_call,d_call,j_call,cdr3_aa,cdr3_nt
15,TRBV5-8,NA,TRBJ1-1,CASSPGRAQRTEAFF,TGTGCCAGCAGCCCTGGGAGGGCGCAAAGAACTGAAGCTTTCTTT
14,TRBV10-1,NA,TRBJ2-3,CASSEKQITDTQYF,TGCGCCAGCAGTGAAAAACAGATCACAGATACGCAGTATTTT
14,TRBV29-1,NA,TRBJ2-1,CSVEERYRYNEQFF,TGCAGCGTTGAAGAACGGTATCGCTACAATGAGCAGTTCTTC
17,TRBV4-1,NA,TRBJ2-7,CASSQVNLVEIGHEQYF,TGCGCCAGCAGCCAAGTTAACCTGGTAGAGATCGGCCACGAGCAGTACTTC
13,TRBV5-5,NA,TRBJ1-2,CASSLDRVYGYTF,TGTGCCAGCAGCTTGGACAGAGTCTATGGCTACACCTTC
14,TRBV7-9,NA,TRBJ2-2,CASISLRGVGELFF,TGTGCCAGCATTTCACTCAGGGGGGTCGGGGAGCTGTTTTTT
16,TRBV5-4,NA,TRBJ2-2,CASSLDQNTNTGELFF,TGTGCCAGCAGCCTGGACCAGAATACGAACACCGGGGAGCTGTTTTTT
17,TRBV4-1,TRBD1,TRBJ2-7,CASSQDLGDRGTYEQYF,TGCGCCAGCAGCCAAGATTTAGGGGACAGGGGAACCTACGAGCAGTACTTC
14,TRBV15,NA,TRBJ2-1,CATSRVSSSSEQFF,TGTGCCACCAGCAGAGTATCATCATCGAGTGAGCAGTTCTTC
14,TRBV9,TRBD1,TRBJ1-1,CASGEDREVPEAFF,TGTGCCAGCGGAGAGGACAGGGAGGTTCCTGAAGCTTTCTTT
15,TRBV5-1,TRBD1,TRBJ2-2,CASSYGTVNTGELFF,TGCGCCAGCAGCTACGGGACAGTCAACACCGGGGAGCTGTTTTTT
15,TRBV10-3,TRBD1,TRBJ2-7,CAISGGDRGSYEQYF,TGTGCCATCAGTGGGGGGGACAGGGGATCCTACGAGCAGTACTTC
19,TRBV5-4,NA,TRBJ1-1,CASSSRRGGGATMNTEAFF,TGTGCCAGCAGCTCGAGACGGGGGGGAGGGGCGACCATGAACACTGAAGCTTTCTTT
16,TRBV11-2,TRBD2,TRBJ2-1,CASSQRLAGVDNEQFF,TGTGCCAGCAGCCAAAGACTAGCGGGAGTTGACAATGAGCAGTTCTTC